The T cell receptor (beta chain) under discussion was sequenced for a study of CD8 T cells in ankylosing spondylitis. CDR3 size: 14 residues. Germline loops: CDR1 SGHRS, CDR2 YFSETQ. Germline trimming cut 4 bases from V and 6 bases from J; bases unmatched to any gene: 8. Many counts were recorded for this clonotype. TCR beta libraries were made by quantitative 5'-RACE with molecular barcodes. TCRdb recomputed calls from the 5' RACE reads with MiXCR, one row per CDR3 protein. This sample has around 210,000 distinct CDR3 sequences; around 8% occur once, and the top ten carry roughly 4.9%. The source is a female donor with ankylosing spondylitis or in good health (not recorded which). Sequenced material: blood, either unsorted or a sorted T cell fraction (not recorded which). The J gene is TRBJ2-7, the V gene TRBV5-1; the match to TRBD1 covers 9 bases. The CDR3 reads CASSPRQGVGEQYF. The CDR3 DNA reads TGCGCCAGCAGCCCACGACAGGGGGTGGGCGAGCAGTACTTC.